This TCR beta chain was documented in a study of blood T cells in healthy people across ages. The CDR3 sequence is 13 residues long. CDR1 is SGHDN, CDR2 FVKESK, per germline. V was cut by 1 base and J by 7 bases, with 8 bases left in between. There are a few counts of this clonotype. The second PCR ran about 6 to 12 cycles with a sample-barcoded 5' primer and J-beta primers. Via MiXCR, TCRdb re-called the 5' RACE reads, giving one row per CDR3 protein. Among about 1.6 million distinct CDR3 sequences, almost 35% were seen once, and the ten largest hold approximately 11%. The chain links TRBV14 to TRBJ2-1, with TRBD2 as a possible D gene (5 bases). Input material: blood. The source is a woman aged 25-40 years in good health. The CDR3 sequence is CASSQGLQNEQFF. The CDR3 DNA sequence: TGTGCCAGCAGCCAAGGACTACAAAATGAGCAGTTCTTC.